A selection of T cell receptor beta chains follows, all from one sample in a study of cytomegalovirus exposure and HLA in healthy donors. Generated by immunoSEQ multiplex PCR, the TCRdb table keeps only in-frame clones and is missing some. The sample has roughly 70,000 clones, approximately 90% seen once. The sample taken for sequencing was PBMCs. The receptors come from a woman under 30 in good health and CMV-seropositive. The CDR3 runs from the conserved cysteine through the conserved F or W. The order of the fields is CDR3 DNA, CDR3 protein, V gene, J gene, clone size, D gene. D genes are given only for firm matches. Some rows mark clone size as missing; the rest say once, few, many or name a class of expanded clone.

TGTGCCAGCAGCGGATTTGCGGGAGAGATTGGGGAGACCCAGTACTTC	CASSGFAGEIGETQYF	TRBV9	TRBJ2-5	NA	TRBD2
TGTGCCAGTAGTATTAAGAGGAACACTGAAGCTTTCTTT	CASSIKRNTEAFF	TRBV19	TRBJ1-1	NA	NA
TGCGCCAGCAGCTACTATCAGGGGGCAGGGAGCTCCTACGAGCAGTACTTC	CASSYYQGAGSSYEQYF	TRBV5-1	TRBJ2-7	once	TRBD1
TGTGCCAGCAGCCAAGCCGGACAGGGTGAAGTGTACACCGGGGAGCTGTTTTTT	CASSQAGQGEVYTGELFF	TRBV4-2	TRBJ2-2	NA	TRBD1
TGTGCCAGCAGCTTAACGTCCAGGGGAACCTCCTACGAGCAGTACTTC	CASSLTSRGTSYEQYF	TRBV7-8	TRBJ2-7	NA	NA
TGTGCCAGCAGTGAATCGGGGGCTAGCGGCCGTCAAGAGACCCAGTACTTC	CASSESGASGRQETQYF	TRBV2	TRBJ2-5	NA	NA
TGCGCCAGCAGCTTTCCCGGGACAGTGGGGGCCACTGAAGCTTTCTTT	CASSFPGTVGATEAFF	TRBV5-1	TRBJ1-1	NA	TRBD1
TGTGCCAGCAGTTTAGTCAAATCCTACGAGCAGTACTTC	CASSLVKSYEQYF	TRBV28	TRBJ2-7	NA	NA
TGTGCCAGTAGTATCGCAGGTGGCATATCCTACGAGCAGTACTTC	CASSIAGGISYEQYF	TRBV19	TRBJ2-7	NA	NA
TGTGCCACCAGCAGAGGCCCAGGGAATCAGCCCCAGCATTTT	CATSRGPGNQPQHF	TRBV15	TRBJ1-5	NA	NA
TGTGCCAGCAGTTTAGACATCCTCTACGAGCAGTACTTC	CASSLDILYEQYF	TRBV28	TRBJ2-7	NA	NA
TGTGCCACCAGCAGAGATACAGGGAGTCAGCCCCAGCATTTT	CATSRDTGSQPQHF	TRBV15	TRBJ1-5	NA	NA
TGTGCCAGCAGCGTACAGGGAACAGATACGCAGTATTTT	CASSVQGTDTQYF	TRBV9	TRBJ2-3	NA	NA
TGTGCCAGCAGCCGGGCAAGGGGCGACGAGCAGTACTTC	CASSRARGDEQYF	TRBV4-2	TRBJ2-7	NA	NA
TGCAGCGTTGAGGCGGGAGAGGCTGGAAACATTCAGTACTTC	CSVEAGEAGNIQYF	TRBV29-1	TRBJ2-4	once	TRBD2
TGTGCCAGCAGCCCAGGGTTGGTCCCCTTTAGATCCCAAGAGACCCAGTACTTC	CASSPGLVPFRSQETQYF	TRBV5-5	TRBJ2-5	NA	NA
TGCGCCAGCAGCAGCGTCGTTTCGGAGACCCAGTACTTC	CASSSVVSETQYF	TRBV5-1	TRBJ2-5	NA	NA
TGTGCCAGCAGCTTAAAACATGACACTGAAGCTTTCTTT	CASSLKHDTEAFF	TRBV6-5	TRBJ1-1	once	NA
TGTGCCACCAGCAGACGACGCGGGAGCAATCAGCCCCAGCATTTT	CATSRRRGSNQPQHF	TRBV15	TRBJ1-5	NA	NA
TGTGCCAGCAGTTCCCGACCCTGGGACAGTTACTACGAGCAGTACTTC	CASSSRPWDSYYEQYF	TRBV2	TRBJ2-7	NA	TRBD1
TGTGCCAGCAGCTTTCAAACAGGGGCAAATCAGCCCCAGCATTTT	CASSFQTGANQPQHF	TRBV7-2	TRBJ1-5	NA	TRBD1
TGTGCCAGCAGTGGTCTAGGGGCGGACGAATACGAGCAGTACTTC	CASSGLGADEYEQYF	TRBV27	TRBJ2-7	few	NA
TGCGCCAGCAGCCAAGACGCCGGACTTTTCAGTTCACCCCTCCACTTT	CASSQDAGLFSSPLHF	TRBV4-3	TRBJ1-6	NA	NA
TGTGCCAGCAGCTTAACGGGACTAGCGGGGACTTCGGCCAAAAACATTCAGTACTTC	CASSLTGLAGTSAKNIQYF	TRBV7-2	TRBJ2-4	NA	TRBD2
TGTGCCAGCAGTTTACCACTAGGCACAGATACGCAGTATTTT	CASSLPLGTDTQYF	TRBV28	TRBJ2-3	NA	NA
TGTGCCAGCAGCCGCGAGGGCGGGGGGGGAAACAATGAGCAGTTCTTC	CASSREGGGGNNEQFF	TRBV6-4	TRBJ2-1	NA	TRBD2
TGTGCCAGCAGCCAACTAGCGGGAGGGCTAACCGGGGAGCTGTTTTTT	CASSQLAGGLTGELFF	TRBV13	TRBJ2-2	NA	TRBD2
TGTGCCAGCAGTCAGGGGAATCAGCCCCAGCATTTT	CASSQGNQPQHF	TRBV6-1	TRBJ1-5	NA	NA
TGTGCCAGCAGTCCAGGGACAGGGAAATGGGGAATTTCCTCCTACGAGCAGTACTTC	CASSPGTGKWGISSYEQYF	TRBV27	TRBJ2-7	NA	TRBD1
TGTGCCAGCAGCCCTCATAACAGGGCCAACTATGGCTACACCTTC	CASSPHNRANYGYTF	TRBV9	TRBJ1-2	NA	NA
TGTGCCAGCAGCCCGCTTGACGCAGGGATAGAGACCCAGTACTTC	CASSPLDAGIETQYF	TRBV27	TRBJ2-5	NA	NA
TGTGCCAGCAGCCTGGGGACAGCTCAAGCCTACGAGCAGTACTTC	CASSLGTAQAYEQYF	TRBV5-4	TRBJ2-7	NA	TRBD1
TGTGCCAGCAGTGACATAGAGACCCAGTACTTC	CASSDIETQYF	TRBV25-1	TRBJ2-5	NA	NA
TGTGCCAGCTCGCTTCCGGGACAAGAGGAGACCCAGTACTTC	CASSLPGQEETQYF	TRBV19	TRBJ2-5	NA	NA
TGTGCCAGCAGCCAAGTCCTAGCGGGAGGATGGGAGACCCAGTACTTC	CASSQVLAGGWETQYF	TRBV4-2	TRBJ2-5	NA	TRBD2
TGTGCCAGCAGCGGAGGGACTCCTTGGAATGAGCAGTTCTTC	CASSGGTPWNEQFF	TRBV27	TRBJ2-1	NA	NA
TGTGCCTGGAGTTTCCTCGGGACTTCCGGAGAAAAACTGTTTTTT	CAWSFLGTSGEKLFF	TRBV30	TRBJ1-4	NA	NA
TGTGCCAGCGCTGGGACAGTTTCTTTAGAGACCCAGTACTTC	CASAGTVSLETQYF	TRBV2	TRBJ2-5	NA	TRBD1
TGTGCCAGCAGCGCCCGGACAGGGTCCCGTGGCTACACCTTC	CASSARTGSRGYTF	TRBV7-9	TRBJ1-2	NA	TRBD1
TGTGCCAGCAGCCGTGTAGTAGGGGAAGAGACCCAGTACTTC	CASSRVVGEETQYF	TRBV7-9	TRBJ2-5	NA	NA
TGTGCCAGCACTAGTCGAAGGGGGAGAAACAATGAGCAGTTCTTC	CASTSRRGRNNEQFF	TRBV28	TRBJ2-1	once	NA
TGTGCCAGCAGCCCCTACCCGGGACAGGGGCCCCAAGAGACCCAGTACTTC	CASSPYPGQGPQETQYF	TRBV5-6	TRBJ2-5	NA	TRBD1
TGTGCCAGCAAGGACAGGGAGTTGTTAAACGAGCAGTACTTC	CASKDRELLNEQYF	TRBV6-1	TRBJ2-7	NA	TRBD1
TGTGCCAGCAGCTTAGCGGCGGGGGGGCACACAGATACGCAGTATTTT	CASSLAAGGHTDTQYF	TRBV7-8	TRBJ2-3	NA	TRBD2
TGCGCCAGCAGCTTGGTACCTAACCCGGCGGACGAGCAGTACTTC	CASSLVPNPADEQYF	TRBV5-1	TRBJ2-7	once	NA
TGCAGTGCTAGTTTGCGGAAAACGCAGTATTTT	CSASLRKTQYF	TRBV20-1	TRBJ2-3	NA	NA
TGTGCCACCAGCAGAGATACGATGGCAGGGGGCCTTTACAATGAGCAGTTCTTC	CATSRDTMAGGLYNEQFF	TRBV15	TRBJ2-1	NA	TRBD1
TGTGCCAGCAGTTTATCGAGCGGGAGCTCCTACAATGAGCAGTTCTTC	CASSLSSGSSYNEQFF	TRBV28	TRBJ2-1	NA	TRBD2
TGTGCCAGCAGTTACGGCGGAGCCTCCAAAGTTAACGAGCAGTACTTC	CASSYGGASKVNEQYF	TRBV6-5	TRBJ2-7	once	NA
TGCAGCGTTCCTGTTAACTATGGCTACACCTTC	CSVPVNYGYTF	TRBV29-1	TRBJ1-2	NA	NA
TGCAGCGGACGGACAGGGAGGACCGGGGAGCTGTTTTTT	CSGRTGRTGELFF	TRBV29-1	TRBJ2-2	NA	TRBD1
TGCAGCGCATTGACAGGGGAAGAGACCCAGTACTTC	CSALTGEETQYF	TRBV29-1	TRBJ2-5	once	TRBD1